This T cell receptor beta chain came from a study of T cell responses to AZD1222 COVID-19 vaccine. General observations from the study: Reportedly, nearly half of unique spike TCRs recognized epitopes outside B.1.351/B.1.1.7 mutations. Researchers report vaccine-associated CD4 TCRs spanning spike, with dominance at 160-218 and 743-854. Spike-specific TCR repertoires showed rising breadth and depth after two AZD1222 doses.

Worth noting for this clone: Its cognate antigen is unknown.

Data came from immunoSEQ multiplex PCR; TCRdb stores just in-frame clones and leaves some out. Of about 130,000 clones listed, 75% to 90% are singletons. Second-dose schedules of about 4 or about 12 weeks were combined. The receptor was derived from an adult who received the AZD1222 COVID-19 vaccine. This material consisted of peripheral blood, taken 28 days after the second AZD1222 dose.

CDR3 sequence: CATSDPGLAGGINEQFF. The DNA for the CDR3 is TGTGCCACCAGTGATCCAGGACTAGCGGGGGGAATCAATGAGCAGTTCTTC. The chain uses TRBV24-1 and TRBJ2-1, with TRBD2 matching 14 bases. Germline V gene sequence: CDR1 KGHDR, CDR2 SFDVKD. The length of the CDR3 is 17 residues. V lost 3 bases, J lost 6 bases, and 6 bases stayed unmatched.